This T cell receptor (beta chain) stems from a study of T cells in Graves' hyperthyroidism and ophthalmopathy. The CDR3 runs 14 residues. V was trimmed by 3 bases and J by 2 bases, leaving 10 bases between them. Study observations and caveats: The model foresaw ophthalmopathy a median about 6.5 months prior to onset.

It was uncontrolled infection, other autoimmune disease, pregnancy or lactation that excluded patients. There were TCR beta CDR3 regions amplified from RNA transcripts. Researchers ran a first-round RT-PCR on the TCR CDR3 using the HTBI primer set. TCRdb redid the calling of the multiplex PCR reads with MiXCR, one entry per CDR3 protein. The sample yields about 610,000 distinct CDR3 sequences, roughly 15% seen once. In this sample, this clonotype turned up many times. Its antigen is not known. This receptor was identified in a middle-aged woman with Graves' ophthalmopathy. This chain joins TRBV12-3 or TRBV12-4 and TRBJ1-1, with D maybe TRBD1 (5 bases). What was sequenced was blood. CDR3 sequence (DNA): TGTGCCAGCAGTTTCGGGACGGCTAACACTGAAGCTTTCTTT. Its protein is CASSFGTANTEAFF.